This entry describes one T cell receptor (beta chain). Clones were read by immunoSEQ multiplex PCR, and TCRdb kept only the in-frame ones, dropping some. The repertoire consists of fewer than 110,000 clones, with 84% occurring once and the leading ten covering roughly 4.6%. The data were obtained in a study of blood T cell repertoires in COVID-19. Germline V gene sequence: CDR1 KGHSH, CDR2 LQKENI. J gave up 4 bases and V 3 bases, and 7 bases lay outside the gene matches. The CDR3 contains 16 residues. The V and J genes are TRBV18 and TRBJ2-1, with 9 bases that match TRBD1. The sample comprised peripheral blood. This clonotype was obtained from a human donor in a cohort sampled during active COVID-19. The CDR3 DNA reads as TGTGCCAGCTCACCGGTACAGGGGGCTTCGTACAATGAGCAGTTCTTC. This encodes CASSPVQGASYNEQFF.